This entry is about one T cell receptor beta chain. Its antigen is currently unknown. A read error may produce the germline difference seen at one junction end. Donors were ostensibly healthy at sampling, although undocumented immune exposures were probable. These data are taken from a study of cytomegalovirus exposure and HLA in healthy donors. The study ran its PCR with 60 Vbeta and 13 Jbeta primers. Sequenced by immunoSEQ multiplex PCR; TCRdb stores in-frame clones only, minus some. The sample consists of 150,000 to 200,000 clones, approximately 67% of them appearing once. Study-level findings and limits: In a later analysis, TCR beta V- and J-gene trimming was associated with a missense DCLRE1C variant.

The receptor was derived from a man between 40 and 49 years old in good health and CMV-seronegative. Sequencing used PBMCs.

CDR3 region: CASSLAFSTGELFF. CDR3 nucleotide sequence: TGTGCTAGCAGCTTAGCGTTCAGCACCGGGGAGCTGTTTTTT. This chain connects TRBV7-7 to TRBJ2-2; a weak D match, TRBD2 (5 bases). The CDR3 sequence is 14 residues long. In germline, CDR1 is SSHAT, CDR2 FNYEAQ (reference sequence).